The source of this T cell receptor (beta chain) is a study of T cell responses to AZD1222 COVID-19 vaccine. Study-wide background: Second doses were pooled across both intervals (about 4 or about 12 weeks).

Data came from immunoSEQ multiplex PCR; TCRdb stores just in-frame clones and leaves some out. The sample holds about 110,000 clones, roughly 90% seen once. In its sample, this clone was seen a few times. Antigen: not known. Trimming took 3 bases from V and 5 from J; bases not matched to a gene: 6. The CDR3 contains 15 residues. Germline loops: CDR1 MGHRA, CDR2 YSYEKL. The study, taken as a whole, reports: There were repertoire samples only from the period after the peak T cell response.

The J gene is TRBJ2-1, the V gene TRBV4-1; 8 bases map to TRBD2. The clonotype comes from an adult in good health. Source: peripheral blood, taken on day 0 of AZD1222 vaccination. Written as DNA, the CDR3 is TGCGCCAGCAGCCAGAGCGGGACTAGGAACAATGAGCAGTTCTTC. Translation: CASSQSGTRNNEQFF.